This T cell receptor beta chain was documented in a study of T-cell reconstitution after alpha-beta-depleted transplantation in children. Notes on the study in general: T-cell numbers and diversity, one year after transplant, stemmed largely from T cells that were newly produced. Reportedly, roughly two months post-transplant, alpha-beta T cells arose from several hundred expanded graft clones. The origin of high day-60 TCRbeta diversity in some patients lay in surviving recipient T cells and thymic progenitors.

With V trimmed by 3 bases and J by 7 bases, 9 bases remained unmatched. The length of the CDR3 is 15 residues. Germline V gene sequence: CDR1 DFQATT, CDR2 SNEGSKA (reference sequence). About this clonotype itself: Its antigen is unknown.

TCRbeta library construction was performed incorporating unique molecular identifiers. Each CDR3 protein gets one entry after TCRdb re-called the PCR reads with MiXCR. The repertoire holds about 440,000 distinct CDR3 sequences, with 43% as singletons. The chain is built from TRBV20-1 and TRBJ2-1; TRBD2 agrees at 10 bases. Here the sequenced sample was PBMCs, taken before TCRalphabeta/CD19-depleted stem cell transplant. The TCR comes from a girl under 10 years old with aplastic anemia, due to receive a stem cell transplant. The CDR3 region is CSASLAGVKLNEQFF. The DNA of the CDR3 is TGCAGTGCTAGTCTAGCGGGAGTGAAGTTGAATGAGCAGTTCTTC.